The T cell receptor (beta chain) described here comes from a study of OX40 agonist ivuxolimab in advanced cancers. On the study more broadly: Those treated in dose escalation had hepatocellular carcinoma, melanoma, renal cell cancer or head and neck cancer. The study's findings and limits: Normalized expansion of T-cell clones was also low for some nonresponders. Mean expanded clone counts were higher in CD8+ than CD4+ T cells.

Method: immunoSEQ multiplex PCR; TCRdb's copy keeps in-frame clones and lacks some. The sample has some 77,000 clones, about 88% seen once. Regarding this clone: Its matching antigen is unknown.

Blood specimens came from baseline, cycle 4 day 1, and cycle 7 day 1. This CDR3 comprises 15 residues. V was cut by 8 bases and J by 0 bases, with 14 bases left in between. Looked up from germline, CDR1 is MNHNS and CDR2 is SASEGT. The source was CD4+ or CD8+ T cells sorted from blood, collected in a trial of the OX40 agonist ivuxolimab. V is TRBV6-1 and J is TRBJ2-1, with D perhaps matching TRBD2 (6 bases). This clonotype was sampled from an adult with an advanced solid tumor such as melanoma, head and neck, liver or kidney cancer. CDR3 nucleotides: TGTGCCAGCCGGAAGATAGCGGTCTCCTACAATGAGCAGTTCTTC. Translated, it gives CASRKIAVSYNEQFF.